Listed here are 32 T cell receptor beta chains from one sample, sequenced in a study of cytomegalovirus exposure and HLA in healthy donors. This PCR relied on a set of 60 Vbeta primers and 13 Jbeta primers. Clones were sequenced by immunoSEQ multiplex PCR, and TCRdb holds only the in-frame ones, with some missing. The sample lists 68,000 or so clones, approximately 75% occurring once. Material: PBMCs. These receptors came from a human donor in good health.

The CDR3 coding sequence is TGCGCCAGCAGCCCGGGACTAGCGGGCACAGATACGCAGTATTTT. It specifies CASSPGLAGTDTQYF. The rearrangement links TRBV5-1 to TRBJ2-3; TRBD2 agrees at 11 bases. The V and J ends lost 4 bases and 1 base, in that order; junction bases with no gene match: 2. The CDR3 spans 15 residues. CDR1 is SGHRS, CDR2 YFSETQ, per germline.

This chain connects TRBV7-8 to TRBJ2-5; 10 bases fit TRBD1. The CDR3 loop spans 15 amino acids. Germline loops: CDR1 SGHVS, CDR2 FQNEAQ. V shed 6 bases and J 5 bases; nucleotides not matched to a gene: 9. CDR3 loop: CASSPGTGVSETQYF. In DNA form, the CDR3 reads TGTGCCAGCAGTCCCGGGACAGGGGTGTCCGAGACCCAGTACTTC.

This chain uses TRBV11-2 with TRBJ1-3; D is ambiguous. In germline, CDR1 is SGHAT, CDR2 FQNNGV. The germline V and J ends were trimmed by 2 bases and 4 bases, with 12 bases remaining between them. CDR3 length equals 15 residues. The CDR3 sequence is CASSLLGSVGNTIYF. The CDR3 DNA reads as TGTGCCAGCAGCTTATTGGGCTCGGTCGGAAACACCATATATTTT.

This clone was observed a single time. This rearrangement joins TRBV6-5 to TRBJ1-2; D gene uncertain. The ends were cut back, 2 bases at V and 5 bases at J, with 9 bases in the middle. Germline V CDR1 and CDR2: MNHEY, SVGAGI. This CDR3 contains 13 residues. The CDR3 loop is CASSYHDTYGYTF. The CDR3 DNA sequence: TGTGCCAGCAGTTACCACGACACGTATGGCTACACCTTC.

This clone was seen a few times. The gene calls are TRBV2 and TRBJ1-5; possible D gene TRBD1, 5 bases. This CDR3 contains 14 residues. The germline V gene encodes CDR1 SNHLY and CDR2 FYNNEI. V lost 6 bases and J lost 4, with 13 bases in between. Here the CDR3 reads CASSPTQANQPQHF. The CDR3 DNA follows: TGTGCCAGCAGCCCGACACAGGCAAATCAGCCCCAGCATTTT. The entire variable domain, with the rest obtained from reference TRBV2 and TRBJ1-5, is as follows: EPEVTQTPSHQVTQMGQEVILRCVPISNHLYFYWYRQILGQKVEFLVSFYNNEISEKSEIFDDQFSVERPDGSNFTLKIRSTKLEDSAMYFCASSPTQANQPQHFGDGTRLSIL.

The V and J genes are TRBV5-1 and TRBJ2-1; 8 bases agree with TRBD2. The CDR3 is 15 residues long. After removal of 4 bases from V and 3 bases from J, the junction contained 6 bases not matched to a gene. Germline V gene lookup returns CDR1 SGHRS and CDR2 YFSETQ. CDR3 DNA sequence: TGCGCCAGCAGCGCCAGCGGGGGAAGCTACAATGAGCAGTTCTTC. It encodes CASSASGGSYNEQFF.

The chain joins TRBV7-6 to TRBJ2-7; the D is unclear. The CDR3 has 14 amino acids. V dropped 0 bases and J dropped 0 bases, with 6 bases sitting between them. The germline CDR1 and CDR2 sequences are SGHVS and FNYEAQ. This CDR3 reads CASSLAGTSYEQYF. The CDR3 region has the DNA TGTGCCAGCAGCTTAGCGGGCACCTCCTACGAGCAGTACTTC.

This clone occurred a few times. This chain uses TRBV29-1 with TRBJ2-1, with 7 bases that match TRBD1. CDR3 size: 14 residues. The germline gives CDR1 SQVTM, CDR2 ANQGSEA. J was trimmed by 4 bases and V by 7 bases; bases with no gene match: 10. The CDR3 reads CSAVVGQAYNEQFF. CDR3 bases: TGCAGCGCGGTCGTTGGACAGGCTTACAATGAGCAGTTCTTC.

The chain uses TRBV27 and TRBJ2-1; D might be TRBD2 (5 bases). V was clipped by 0 bases and J by 12 bases, with 15 bases between them. CDR1 and CDR2 (germline): MNHEY, SMNVEV (reference sequence). The CDR3 spans 14 residues. CDR3 residues: CASSLSNYGLVQFF. As DNA, the CDR3 is TGTGCCAGCAGTTTATCGAACTACGGACTTGTGCAGTTCTTC.

This clone came up once. The J gene is TRBJ2-2, the V gene TRBV5-6; the match to TRBD2 covers 8 bases. Trimming at V came to 6 bases and at J to 5 bases, leaving 21 bases not matched to a gene. Germline CDR1 reads SGHDT; CDR2 reads YYEEEE. This CDR3 comprises 19 residues. For the CDR3, the DNA is TGTGCCAGCAAGCCTTTGAGACTAGCGCCCTCGGAGGATACCGGGGAGCTGTTTTTT. Its translation: CASKPLRLAPSEDTGELFF.

This chain links TRBV4-2 with TRBJ2-5, with D uncertain. The end of the DNA fits TRBJ2-7 better, so the J call may be wrong. The CDR3 is 11 residues long. CDR1 is LGHNA and CDR2 is YNFKEQ in the germline V gene. For the CDR3, the DNA is TGTGCCAGCAGCTCGCATTACGAGCAGTACTTC. Translated, it gives CASSSHYEQYF.

This chain links TRBV10-3 with TRBJ2-5, with TRBD1 matching over 9 bases. The length of the CDR3 is 17 residues. CDR1 and CDR2 from the germline V gene are ENHRY and SYGVKD. J was trimmed by 2 bases and V by 7 bases; bases with no gene match: 14. The CDR3 nucleotides read TGTGCCATCAAACCCGGGACAGGGACAGGGCTGCAAGAGACCCAGTACTTC. The encoded protein is CAIKPGTGTGLQETQYF.

V gene TRBV7-9 combines with J gene TRBJ1-2; 9 nucleotides agree with TRBD1. CDR3 length: 14 amino acids. Trimming cost V 5 bases and J 8 bases; bases outside gene matches: 9. Looked up from germline, CDR1 is SEHNR and CDR2 is FQNEAQ (reference sequence). The CDR3: CASSQGQGRVGYTF. The CDR3 DNA is TGTGCCAGCAGCCAGGGACAGGGACGGGTCGGCTACACCTTC.

The gene calls are TRBV6-5 and TRBJ2-7; 9 nucleotides align to TRBD1. There are 14 residues in the CDR3. Germline trimming cut 6 bases from V and 7 bases from J; bases unmatched to any gene: 10. CDR1 is MNHEY and CDR2 is SVGAGI in the germline V gene. The CDR3 nucleotides are TGTGCCAGCAGGCAGACAGGGGGGATGGGGGAGCAGTACTTC. This encodes CASRQTGGMGEQYF.

The CDR3 here is CASSVKGVNTEAFF. CDR3 bases: TGTGCCAGCAGCGTAAAGGGGGTTAACACTGAAGCTTTCTTT. This chain joins TRBV9 and TRBJ1-1; perhaps TRBD1 as D (6 bases). The CDR3 is made up of 14 amino acids. V dropped 1 base and J dropped 2 bases, with 9 bases sitting between them. The germline V gene encodes CDR1 SGDLS and CDR2 YYNGEE.

V usage is TRBV6-5 and J usage is TRBJ1-2, with 9 bases aligning to TRBD1. With V trimmed by 3 bases and J by 8 bases, 10 bases remained unmatched. The germline gives CDR1 MNHEY, CDR2 SVGAGI. There are 15 residues in the CDR3. The CDR3 loop is CASSYIGQGIGGYTF. In nucleotides, the CDR3 is TGTGCCAGCAGTTATATAGGACAGGGGATTGGGGGCTACACCTTC.

This chain uses TRBV11-2 with TRBJ2-3; 13 positions agree with TRBD2. The germline gives CDR1 SGHAT, CDR2 FQNNGV. The V and J ends lost 4 bases and 4 bases, in that order; junction bases with no gene match: 5. This CDR3 is 16 amino acids long. CDR3 nucleotide sequence: TGTGCCAGCAGCTCCGTACTAGCGGGGGGGCCAGATACGCAGTATTTT. Its protein product is CASSSVLAGGPDTQYF.

The sample holds a few counts of this clone. The chain combines TRBV9 with TRBJ2-3; unclear D gene. This CDR3 comprises 15 residues. Trimming pared 0 bases from V and 2 bases from J, leaving 10 bases between. From germline, CDR1 is SGDLS and CDR2 YYNGEE. For the CDR3, the DNA is TGTGCCAGCAGCGTAGTCGAGGTTAACACAGATACGCAGTATTTT. It specifies CASSVVEVNTDTQYF.

This clone came up once. The chain recombines TRBV7-6 with TRBJ2-7; a weak D match, TRBD1 (6 bases). There are 15 residues in the CDR3. V lost 5 bases and J lost 5, with 19 bases in between. Germline V lookup: CDR1 SGHVS, CDR2 FNYEAQ. CDR3 residues: CASSQDRTSPHEQYF. CDR3 nucleotides: TGTGCCAGCAGCCAAGACAGGACTTCCCCCCACGAGCAGTACTTC.

The table lists this clone with a few counts. The chain is built from TRBV30 and TRBJ1-4, with D unclear. CDR1 and CDR2 from the germline V gene are GTSNPN and SVGIG (reference sequence). The CDR3 has 14 residues. Trimming took 1 base from V and 6 from J, leaving 12 bases between them. The DNA of the CDR3 is TGTGCCTGGAGTGGTTCGGTTAGTTATGAAAAACTGTTTTTT. Translation gives CAWSGSVSYEKLFF.

This clone was seen once. The chain combines TRBV19 with TRBJ2-7; tentative D call: TRBD2 (6 bases). Germline CDR1 reads LNHDA; CDR2 reads SQIVND (reference sequence). The CDR3 runs to 15 residues. The V end lost 1 base, the J end lost 2 bases, and 12 bases lay between the germline ends. For the CDR3, the DNA is TGTGCCAGTAGTATAGGGGCGGAGGGTCCCTACGAGCAGTACTTC. Protein sequence: CASSIGAEGPYEQYF.

J is TRBJ1-5 and V is TRBV28; TRBD1 matches at 7 bases. Germline V gene sequence: CDR1 MDHEN, CDR2 SYDVKM. Losses at the gene ends were 6 bases for V and 0 bases for J; bases not matched to a gene: 8. The CDR3 sequence is 16 residues long. Written as DNA, the CDR3 is TGTGCCAGCAGACTAAGACAGGGAAATAGCAATCAGCCCCAGCATTTT. Translating it yields CASRLRQGNSNQPQHF.

V usage is TRBV29-1 and J usage is TRBJ2-5; TRBD2 matches at 10 bases. J lost 4 bases, V lost 2 bases, and 7 bases had no gene match. The CDR3 spans 15 residues. Germline V gene lookup returns CDR1 SQVTM and CDR2 ANQGSEA. The CDR3 nucleotides are TGCAGCGTTGAACTAGCGGGGGTTCCCGGAGAGACCCAGTACTTC. As protein: CSVELAGVPGETQYF.

This clone showed up just a few times. The gene calls are TRBV29-1 and TRBJ2-5; D possibly corresponds to TRBD2 (7 bases). Germline loops: CDR1 SQVTM, CDR2 ANQGSEA. Trimming left V 7 bases short and J 2 bases short, with 23 bases between. This CDR3 region has 16 residues. The CDR3, as DNA: TGCAGCGCCCCAGGGGCGGGGGCCCCAAGTCAAGAGACCCAGTACTTC. Amino acids: CSAPGAGAPSQETQYF.

This chain connects TRBV28 to TRBJ2-2, with TRBD1 identical over 8 bases. Germline CDR1 is MDHEN and CDR2 is SYDVKM. Losses at the gene ends were 8 bases for V and 3 bases for J; bases not matched to a gene: 5. This CDR3 spans 14 amino acids. The CDR3 DNA reads as TGTGCCAGCGGACAGGGTGGCGACACCGGGGAGCTGTTTTTT. Residues: CASGQGGDTGELFF.

The rearrangement links TRBV5-4 to TRBJ1-6; the D is unclear. Germline assignment: CDR1 SGHNT and CDR2 YYREEE (reference sequence). The CDR3 loop spans 13 amino acids. V gave up 2 bases and J gave up 7 bases, with 7 bases separating them. The DNA for the CDR3 is TGTGCCAGCAGCTTTAACGGGAATTCACCCCTCCACTTT. This encodes CASSFNGNSPLHF.

The CDR3 coding sequence is TGTGCCAGCAGCCAGGGTATTAGCGGGGGGTCCCCCCTATACAATGAGCAGTTCTTC. This sequence encodes CASSQGISGGSPLYNEQFF. V and J are TRBV7-9 and TRBJ2-1; 10 nucleotides match TRBD2. In germline, CDR1 is SEHNR, CDR2 FQNEAQ (reference sequence). The CDR3 length is 19 residues. The J segment lost 4 bases and the V segment lost 5 bases, leaving 17 bases of the junction unmatched.

V gene TRBV6-4 combines with J gene TRBJ2-2; TRBD2 agrees at 8 bases. The CDR3 contains 15 residues. Germline V gene lookup returns CDR1 MRHNA and CDR2 SNTAGT. The V segment lost 5 bases and the J segment 5 bases; nucleotides outside the gene matches: 7. The CDR3 nucleotides are TGTGCCAGCAGTCAGCTAGCGGGTGTTACCGGGGAGCTGTTTTTT. Protein: CASSQLAGVTGELFF.

This chain uses TRBV6-5 with TRBJ1-2; TRBD1 matches at 7 bases. V lost 0 bases and J lost 4; bases outside the gene matches: 2. Per germline, CDR1 MNHEY and CDR2 SVGAGI. The length of the CDR3 is 14 residues. CDR3 amino acids: CASSYSAGGYGYTF. The CDR3 DNA reads as TGTGCCAGCAGTTACTCGGCAGGGGGCTATGGCTACACCTTC.

The chain links TRBV6-5 to TRBJ1-6; weak D call: TRBD1 (6 bases). CDR1 and CDR2 from the germline V gene are MNHEY and SVGAGI. This CDR3 comprises 15 residues. V lost 6 bases to trimming and J lost 8 bases, with 17 bases between them. In DNA form, the CDR3 reads TGTGCCAGCAGACTCCTACAGGGCTCGGATTCACCCCTCCACTTT. As protein: CASRLLQGSDSPLHF.

The chain couples TRBV5-1 to TRBJ2-7; D might be TRBD1 (5 bases). Germline lookup yields CDR1 SGHRS and CDR2 YFSETQ. The CDR3 contains 17 residues. V was clipped by 0 bases and J by 5 bases, with 21 bases between them. CDR3 sequence (DNA): TGCGCCAGCAGCTTGGGGCTAAGTGGGCAGGGAAGGCACGAGCAGTACTTC. Its protein product is CASSLGLSGQGRHEQYF. The whole variable domain, filled in from reference TRBV5-1 and TRBJ2-7, reads KAGVTQTPRYLIKTRGQQVTLSCSPISGHRSVSWYQQTPGQGLQFLFEYFSETQRNKGNFPGRFSGRQFSNSRSEMNVSTLELGDSALYLCASSLGLSGQGRHEQYFGPGTRLTVT.

On this clone itself: Other DNA sequences in this sample translate to the same CDR3. The chain links TRBV9 to TRBJ1-1; 9 bases line up with TRBD1. Germline loops: CDR1 SGDLS, CDR2 YYNGEE. The CDR3 has 16 residues. The trim removed 4 bases at V and 1 base at J, leaving 8 bases unmatched. The CDR3 DNA is TGTGCCAGCAGCCGATTTGGGACAGGGACGAACACTGAAGCTTTCTTT. Translating gives CASSRFGTGTNTEAFF.